The next 30 T cell receptor beta chains were all read from a single sample in a study of blood T cell repertoires in COVID-19. Sequenced by immunoSEQ multiplex PCR; TCRdb stores in-frame clones only, minus some. The data show some 330,000 clones, 80% to 95% seen once. The specimen sequenced was PBMCs or T cells enriched from blood (not recorded which). The receptor set was obtained from a woman aged 25 to 39 who had recovered from COVID-19.

This chain connects TRBV11-3 to TRBJ2-7; D possibly corresponds to TRBD2 (5 bases). With 5 bases removed from V and 9 bases from J, the gap between germline ends came to 17 bases. Germline V gives CDR1 SGHNT, CDR2 YENEEA. This CDR3 region has 13 residues. The CDR3 sequence is CASSTGSRTLQYF. DNA for the CDR3: TGTGCCAGCAGCACCGGAAGTAGGACTCTGCAGTACTTC.

The V and J genes are TRBV28 and TRBJ1-3; 9 nucleotides match TRBD1. Trimming removed 5 bases from V and 0 bases from J; junction bases left unmatched: 2. This CDR3 comprises 15 residues. Germline values: CDR1 MDHEN, CDR2 SYDVKM. The CDR3, as DNA: TGTGCCAGCAGTAAGGACAGGGGCTCTGGAAACACCATATATTTT. It is translated as CASSKDRGSGNTIYF.

This clone was observed once. J is TRBJ1-2 and V is TRBV19; 7 bases fit TRBD1. Trimming took 8 bases from V and 6 from J; bases not matched to a gene: 6. The CDR3 is made up of 12 amino acids. Germline V gene sequence: CDR1 LNHDA, CDR2 SQIVND (reference sequence). CDR3 coding DNA: TGTGCCAGTCGGGACAGAGGTAATGGCTACACCTTC. It codes for CASRDRGNGYTF.

The rearrangement uses TRBV20-1 and TRBJ2-7; possible D gene TRBD2, 5 bases. V lost 3 bases to trimming and J lost 8 bases, with 20 bases between them. CDR1 is DFQATT, CDR2 SNEGSKA, per germline (reference sequence). CDR3 length: 14 amino acids. CDR3 coding DNA: TGCAGTGCTAGTTCTGGGGAGACCTCTACGCAGCAGTACTTC. Encoded protein: CSASSGETSTQQYF.

The genes are TRBV28 and TRBJ1-1, with a possible D match to TRBD1 (6 bases). CDR1 and CDR2 from the germline V gene are MDHEN and SYDVKM. Trimming left V 6 bases short and J 4 bases short, with 21 bases between. The CDR3 has 16 amino acids. CDR3 nucleotide sequence: TGTGCCAGCAGCCCCTGGGGGGGCTTAGAGAGCACTGAAGCTTTCTTT. The encoded protein is CASSPWGGLESTEAFF.

The chain couples TRBV27 to TRBJ1-6; no clear D. There are 14 residues in the CDR3. Germline CDR1 and CDR2: MNHEY and SMNVEV (reference sequence). The V end lost 4 bases, the J end lost 9 bases, and 13 bases lay between the germline ends. The CDR3 spells CASSYDPRISPLHF. CDR3 bases: TGTGCCAGCAGTTACGACCCGAGGATTTCACCCCTCCACTTT.

This rearrangement joins TRBV5-8 to TRBJ1-1; TRBD1 agrees at 7 bases. CDR1 is SGHTS, CDR2 YDEGEE, per germline. The trim removed 0 bases at V and 4 bases at J, leaving 0 bases unmatched. CDR3 length equals 13 residues. CDR3 protein: CASSLGTGTEAFF. The CDR3 region has the DNA TGTGCCAGCAGCTTGGGGACAGGCACTGAAGCTTTCTTT.

The chain joins TRBV5-4 to TRBJ1-1, with D perhaps TRBD1 (6 bases). Germline loops: CDR1 SGHNT, CDR2 YYREEE (reference sequence). The CDR3 contains 12 residues. With 3 bases removed from V and 3 bases from J, the gap between germline ends came to 6 bases. CDR3 region: CASSYRDTEAFF. The CDR3 DNA reads TGTGCCAGCAGCTACAGGGACACTGAAGCTTTCTTT.

V gene TRBV5-5 combines with J gene TRBJ2-3, with D maybe TRBD1 (6 bases). V was pared by 2 bases and J by 0 bases, with 13 bases between. The CDR3 extends over 16 amino acids. Germline assignment: CDR1 SGHKS and CDR2 YYEKEE (reference sequence). The CDR3 DNA reads TGTGCCAGCAGCTTCGGGCACAGGGTAAGCACAGATACGCAGTATTTT. Its protein is CASSFGHRVSTDTQYF.

With regard to this clone: Other DNA variants within this sample encode the same CDR3. V gene TRBV7-9 combines with J gene TRBJ1-1; the D gene is possibly TRBD1 (5 bases). V was pared by 3 bases and J by 5 bases, with 10 bases between. Germline assignment: CDR1 SEHNR and CDR2 FQNEAQ (reference sequence). The CDR3 runs 13 residues. CDR3 residues: CASSLTGGTEAFF. For the CDR3, the DNA is TGTGCCAGCAGCTTGACGGGGGGGACTGAAGCTTTCTTT.

The V gene is TRBV7-2, the J gene TRBJ2-5; no clear D gene. V lost 1 base, J lost 5 bases, and 8 bases lay in between. CDR3 size: 13 residues. CDR1 is SGHTA, CDR2 FQGNSA, per germline. The DNA for the CDR3 is TGTGCCAGCAGCTTAGGGAGACGGGAGACCCAGTACTTC. Its protein is CASSLGRRETQYF.

There are a few counts of this clone. The chain combines TRBV28 with TRBJ1-6, with 9 bases identical to TRBD1. The CDR3 runs 19 residues. V was clipped by 4 bases and J by 0 bases; unmatched bases: 10. Germline loops: CDR1 MDHEN, CDR2 SYDVKM. The CDR3 DNA sequence: TGTGCCAGCAGTTCGCCCGGACAGGGGTGGAGCTCCTATAATTCACCCCTCCACTTT. Translation: CASSSPGQGWSSYNSPLHF.

Written as DNA, the CDR3 is TGTGCCAGCAGCCAAGAAGGGGCCGGGGCCAACGTCCTGACTTTC. Its translation: CASSQEGAGANVLTF. V and J are TRBV4-2 and TRBJ2-6; D perhaps matches TRBD1 (5 bases). This CDR3 has 15 amino acids. V lost 0 bases and J 4 bases, leaving 7 bases between the germline ends. Germline lookup yields CDR1 LGHNA and CDR2 YNFKEQ.

The chain recombines TRBV28 with TRBJ2-7, with TRBD2 matching over 12 bases. Per the germline V gene, CDR1 is MDHEN and CDR2 is SYDVKM. The CDR3 totals 14 residues. The J segment lost 7 bases and the V segment lost 10 bases, leaving 11 bases of the junction unmatched. Written as DNA, the CDR3 is TGTGCCATCCAGGTCAAACTAGCGGGAGGTGAGCAGTACTTC. This sequence encodes CAIQVKLAGGEQYF.

This chain joins TRBV28 and TRBJ2-3; 8 bases fit TRBD2. Germline CDR1 MDHEN, CDR2 SYDVKM. CDR3 length: 15 residues. Trimming took 3 bases from V and 1 from J; bases not matched to a gene: 3. DNA of the CDR3: TGTGCCAGCAGTTTCGATAGCGGGGGCACAGATACGCAGTATTTT. This encodes CASSFDSGGTDTQYF.

V and J are TRBV6-5 and TRBJ2-7, with 8 bases that match TRBD2. Germline loops: CDR1 MNHEY, CDR2 SVGAGI. V dropped 6 bases and J dropped 4; count of bases not matched to a gene: 8. The CDR3 consists of 14 residues. Written as DNA, the CDR3 is TGTGCCAGCAGGACTACCAGCGGGAGTTACGAGCAGTACTTC. It is translated as CASRTTSGSYEQYF.

For the CDR3, the DNA is TGCGCCAGCAGCTTGGACGGAGCATTTATTCAGTACTTC. It encodes CASSLDGAFIQYF. The V call is TRBV5-1, the J call TRBJ2-4; D gene ambiguous. CDR1 SGHRS and CDR2 YFSETQ come from the germline V gene. The CDR3 covers 13 residues. With 0 bases removed from V and 10 bases from J, the gap between germline ends came to 11 bases.

The V call is TRBV7-9, the J call TRBJ2-3; 7 nucleotides align to TRBD1. Trimming at V came to 4 bases and at J to 2 bases, leaving 9 bases not matched to a gene. Germline CDR1 and CDR2: SEHNR and FQNEAQ (reference sequence). The CDR3 is 16 amino acids. The CDR3 region has the DNA TGTGCCAGCAGCTCCCCCGTCGGGACAGTCACAGATACGCAGTATTTT. Translating gives CASSSPVGTVTDTQYF. Drawing the rest from reference TRBV7-9 and TRBJ2-3, the complete variable domain is DTGVSQNPRHKITKRGQNVTFRCDPISEHNRLYWYRQTLGQGPEFLTYFQNEAQLEKSRLLSDRFSAERPKGSFSTLEIQRTEQGDSAMYLCASSSPVGTVTDTQYFGPGTRLTVL.

The chain uses TRBV19 and TRBJ2-1; 13 positions match TRBD2. The CDR3 loop spans 16 amino acids. The germline V gene has CDR1 LNHDA and CDR2 SQIVND (reference sequence). Germline trimming cut 2 bases from V and 9 bases from J; bases unmatched to any gene: 7. The CDR3 loop reads CASSILSTSGRGEQFF. The DNA for the CDR3 is TGTGCCAGTAGTATATTATCCACTAGCGGGAGGGGTGAGCAGTTCTTC. The full variable domain, rest sourced from reference TRBV19 and TRBJ2-1, is DGGITQSPKYLFRKEGQNVTLSCEQNLNHDAMYWYRQDPGQGLRLIYYSQIVNDFQKGDIAEGYSVSREKKESFPLTVTSAQKNPTAFYLCASSILSTSGRGEQFFGPGTRLTVL.

The chain has TRBV4-1 and TRBJ1-1; 8 bases align to TRBD1. CDR1 is MGHRA and CDR2 is YSYEKL in the germline V gene. The CDR3 spans 19 residues. V lost 1 base to trimming and J lost 1 base; unmatched junction nucleotides: 14. The CDR3, as DNA: TGCGCCAGCAGCCAAGTATACCCAGCCGCCGGGACAGGGAACACTGAAGCTTTCTTT. Encoded protein: CASSQVYPAAGTGNTEAFF.

CDR3 amino acids: CASSQVTSGRGLTYNEQFF. CDR3 sequence (DNA): TGTGCCAGCAGCCAAGTGACTAGCGGGAGGGGGTTGACCTACAATGAGCAGTTCTTC. The chain joins TRBV4-2 to TRBJ2-1; 14 bases align to TRBD2. V lost 1 base to trimming and J lost 2 bases; unmatched junction nucleotides: 7. Germline V gives CDR1 LGHNA, CDR2 YNFKEQ. The CDR3 has 19 amino acids.

The rearrangement uses TRBV3-1 (or the pseudogene TRBV3-2) and TRBJ2-7, with TRBD2 identical over 7 bases. Germline V gene sequence: CDR1 LGHDT, CDR2 YNNKEL (reference sequence). This CDR3 spans 16 amino acids. The junction had 9 bases not matched to a gene; V was cut back by 2 bases and J by 2 bases. DNA for the CDR3: TGTGCCAGCAGCCAAAGGGCCGGGCGGGGGACCTACGAGCAGTACTTC. Translated, it gives CASSQRAGRGTYEQYF.

As for this clone: At one of its ends the junction is not consistent with the germline gene, which may arise from a read error. This rearrangement joins TRBV7-7 to TRBJ1-3, with D unclear. This CDR3 has 13 residues. Germline V gives CDR1 SSHAT, CDR2 FNYEAQ (reference sequence). CDR3 DNA sequence: TGTGCTAGCAGCTTAGAGCGGGGAAACACCATATATTTT. This translates into CASSLERGNTIYF.

The chain joins TRBV28 to TRBJ1-6, with TRBD1 matching 7 bases. The junction had 6 bases not matched to a gene; V was cut back by 3 bases and J by 7 bases. CDR1 MDHEN and CDR2 SYDVKM come from the germline V gene. This CDR3 is 15 amino acids long. The CDR3 loop is CASSFWDSQNSPLHF. The CDR3 DNA sequence: TGTGCCAGCAGTTTTTGGGACAGCCAAAATTCACCCCTCCACTTT. The variable domain in full, with the rest retrieved from reference TRBV28 and TRBJ1-6, is DVKVTQSSRYLVKRTGEKVFLECVQDMDHENMFWYRQDPGLGLRLIYFSYDVKMKEKGDIPEGYSVSREKKERFSLILESASTNQTSMYLCASSFWDSQNSPLHFGNGTRLTVT.

The CDR3 region has the DNA TGTGCCAGCAGCCGAGGACAGGGTCCCCTCCACTTT. Its protein product is CASSRGQGPLHF. J is TRBJ1-6 and V is TRBV5-6, with 8 nucleotides matching TRBD1. The V gene end was trimmed by 4 bases and the J gene end by 13 bases; junction bases not matched to a gene: 4. Germline CDR1 and CDR2: SGHDT and YYEEEE. The CDR3 extends over 12 amino acids.

This clone was observed once. CDR3 nucleotide sequence: TGTGCCAGCTCACCGGGCAGGGGGGATCAGCCCCAGCATTTT. Protein sequence: CASSPGRGDQPQHF. The chain couples TRBV18 to TRBJ1-5, with TRBD1 identical over 7 bases. The CDR3 has 14 residues. Unmatched junction bases numbered 4, after V lost 3 bases and J lost 5 bases. Per germline, CDR1 KGHSH and CDR2 LQKENI.

The chain is built from TRBV30 and TRBJ2-2; possibly TRBD2 for D (6 bases). Germline V CDR1 and CDR2: GTSNPN, SVGIG (reference sequence). V lost 3 bases, J lost 5 bases, and 13 bases lay in between. The length of the CDR3 is 14 residues. As DNA, the CDR3 is TGTGCCTGGAGCGGCTTCGGGGGAACCGGGGAGCTGTTTTTT. Translation: CAWSGFGGTGELFF.

The chain has TRBV5-4 and TRBJ1-3; D not certain. CDR3 size: 12 residues. The germline V and J ends were trimmed by 4 bases and 4 bases, with 6 bases remaining between them. The germline V gene encodes CDR1 SGHNT and CDR2 YYREEE (reference sequence). In nucleotides, the CDR3 is TGTGCCAGCAGCCCGGGGGGAAACACCATATATTTT. Residues: CASSPGGNTIYF.

The chain links TRBV6-5 to TRBJ1-1, with TRBD1 as a possible D gene (5 bases). Trimming took off 10 bases at V and 1 base at J, with 16 bases between the two ends. The CDR3 runs 14 residues. CDR1 and CDR2 (germline): MNHEY, SVGAGI. The CDR3 coding sequence is TGTGCCATCGAGCGTTTAGACAGGAACACTGAAGCTTTCTTT. It is translated as CAIERLDRNTEAFF.

V gene TRBV3-1 (or the pseudogene TRBV3-2) combines with J gene TRBJ1-6, with TRBD1 as a possible D gene (6 bases). CDR3 length: 15 amino acids. V lost 8 bases to trimming and J lost 5 bases, with 16 bases between them. Germline V gene sequence: CDR1 LGHDT, CDR2 YNNKEL (reference sequence). The CDR3 bases are TGTGCCAGCGGATTTCTGGACAGCCATAATTCACCCCTCCACTTT. It specifies CASGFLDSHNSPLHF.